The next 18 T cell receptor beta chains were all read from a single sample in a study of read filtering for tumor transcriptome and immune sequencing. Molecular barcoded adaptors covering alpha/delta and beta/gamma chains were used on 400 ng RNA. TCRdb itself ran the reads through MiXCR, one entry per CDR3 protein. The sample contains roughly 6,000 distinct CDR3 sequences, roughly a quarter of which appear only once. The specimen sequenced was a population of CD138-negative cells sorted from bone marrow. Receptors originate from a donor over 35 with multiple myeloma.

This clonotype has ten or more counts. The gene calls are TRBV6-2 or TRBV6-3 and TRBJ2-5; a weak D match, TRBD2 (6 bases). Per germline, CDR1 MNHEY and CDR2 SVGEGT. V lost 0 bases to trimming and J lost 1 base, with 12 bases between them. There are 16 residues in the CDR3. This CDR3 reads CASSYSWGEIQETQYF. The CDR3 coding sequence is TGTGCCAGCAGTTACTCGTGGGGGGAGATCCAAGAGACCCAGTACTTC.

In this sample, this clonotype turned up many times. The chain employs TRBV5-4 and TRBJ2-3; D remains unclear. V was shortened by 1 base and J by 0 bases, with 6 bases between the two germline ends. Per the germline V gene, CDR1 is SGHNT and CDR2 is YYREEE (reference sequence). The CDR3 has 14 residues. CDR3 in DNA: TGTGCCAGCAGCTTGACAACTAGCACAGATACGCAGTATTTT. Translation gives CASSLTTSTDTQYF.

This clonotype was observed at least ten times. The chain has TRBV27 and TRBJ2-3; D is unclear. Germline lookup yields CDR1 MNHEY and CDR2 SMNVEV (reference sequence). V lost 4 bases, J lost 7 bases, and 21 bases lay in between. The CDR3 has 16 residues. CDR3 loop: CASSSGTRKVVNTQYF. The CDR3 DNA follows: TGTGCCAGCAGTTCGGGCACCCGAAAGGTTGTAAATACGCAGTATTTT.

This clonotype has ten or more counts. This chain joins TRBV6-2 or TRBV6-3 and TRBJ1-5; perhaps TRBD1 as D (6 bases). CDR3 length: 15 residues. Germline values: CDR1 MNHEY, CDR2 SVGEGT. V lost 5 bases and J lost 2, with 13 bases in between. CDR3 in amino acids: CASSLGSGGNQPQHF. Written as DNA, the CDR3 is TGTGCCAGCAGTCTGGGGTCAGGGGGCAATCAGCCCCAGCATTTT.

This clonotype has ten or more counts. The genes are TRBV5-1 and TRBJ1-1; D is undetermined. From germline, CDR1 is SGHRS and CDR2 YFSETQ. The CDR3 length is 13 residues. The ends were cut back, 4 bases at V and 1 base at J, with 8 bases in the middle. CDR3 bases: TGCGCCAGCAGCCTACTGGGGAACACTGAAGCTTTCTTT. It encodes CASSLLGNTEAFF.

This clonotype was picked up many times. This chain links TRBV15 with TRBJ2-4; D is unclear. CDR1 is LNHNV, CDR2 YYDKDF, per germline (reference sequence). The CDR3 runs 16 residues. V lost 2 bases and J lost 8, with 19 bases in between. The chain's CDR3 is CATSRFPLGQDDIQYF. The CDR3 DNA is TGTGCCACCAGCAGATTCCCCCTAGGGCAGGACGACATTCAGTACTTC.

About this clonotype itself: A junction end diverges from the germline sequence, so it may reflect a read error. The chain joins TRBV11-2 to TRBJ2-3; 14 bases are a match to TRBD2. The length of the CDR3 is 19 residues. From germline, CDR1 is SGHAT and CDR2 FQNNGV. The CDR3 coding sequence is TGTGCCAGCAGCCCTACGGGACTAGCGGGAGAGAGGGACACAGGTACGCAGTACTTT. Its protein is CASSPTGLAGERDTGTQYF.

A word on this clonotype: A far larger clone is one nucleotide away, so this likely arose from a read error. The CDR3 nucleotides are TGTGCCAGCAGCCGGAATGACAATGAGCAGTCCTTC. Protein sequence: CASSRNDNEQSF. The chain combines TRBV5-7 with TRBJ2-1; D is uncertain. TRBV5-7 is assigned to the ORF class and has an uncertain function. This CDR3 has 12 amino acids.

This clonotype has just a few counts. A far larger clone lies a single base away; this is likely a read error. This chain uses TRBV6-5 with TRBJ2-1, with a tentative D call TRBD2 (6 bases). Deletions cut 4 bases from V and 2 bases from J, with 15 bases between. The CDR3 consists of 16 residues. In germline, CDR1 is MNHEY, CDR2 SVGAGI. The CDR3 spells CASSSGRGRPYNEQFF. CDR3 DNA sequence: TGTGCCAGCAGTTCCGGGCGGGGACGGCCCTACAATGAGCAGTTCTTC.

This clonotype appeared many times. Here the CDR3 reads CASSLIMTGIRNQPQHF. CDR3 coding DNA: TGCGCCAGCAGCTTGATCATGACAGGGATTCGCAATCAGCCCCAGCATTTT. The genes are TRBV5-1 and TRBJ1-5, with 7 bases aligning to TRBD1. V lost 1 base, J lost 2 bases, and 9 bases stayed unmatched. The CDR3 length is 17 residues. Germline V gene data show CDR1 as SGHRS and CDR2 as YFSETQ.

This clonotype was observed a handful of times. In DNA, the CDR3 is TGTGCCAGCAGTGGGCAGTTTACAGGGGAGGGCGGCTACGAGCAGTACTTC. It translates to CASSGQFTGEGGYEQYF. J is TRBJ2-7 and V is TRBV3-1; the D call may be TRBD1 or TRBD2 (7 bases each). The V end lost 6 bases, the J end lost 3 bases, and 24 bases lay between the germline ends. CDR1 LGHDT and CDR2 YNNKEL come from the germline V gene (reference sequence). The CDR3 spans 17 residues.

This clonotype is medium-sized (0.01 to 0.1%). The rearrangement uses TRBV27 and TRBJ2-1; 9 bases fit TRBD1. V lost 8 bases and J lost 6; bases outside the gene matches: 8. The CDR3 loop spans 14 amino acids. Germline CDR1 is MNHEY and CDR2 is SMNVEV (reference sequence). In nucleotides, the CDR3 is TGTGCCAGCTGGTACGGGACAGGGATCAATGAGCAGTTCTTC. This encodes CASWYGTGINEQFF.

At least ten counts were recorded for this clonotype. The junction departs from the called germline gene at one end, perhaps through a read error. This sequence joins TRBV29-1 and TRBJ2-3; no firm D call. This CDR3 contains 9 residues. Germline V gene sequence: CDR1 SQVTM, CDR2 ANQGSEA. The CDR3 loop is CSVEDPQIF. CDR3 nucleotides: TGCAGCGTTGAAGATCCACAGATATTT.

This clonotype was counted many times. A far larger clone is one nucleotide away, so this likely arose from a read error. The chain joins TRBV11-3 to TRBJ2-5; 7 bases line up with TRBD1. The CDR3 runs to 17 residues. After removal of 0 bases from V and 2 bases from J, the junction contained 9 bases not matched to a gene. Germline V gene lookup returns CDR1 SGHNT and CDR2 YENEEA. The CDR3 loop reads CASSLDPAGGTQETQYF. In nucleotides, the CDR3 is TGTGCCAGCAGCTTAGATCCCGCAGGGGGAACGCAAGAGACCCAGTACTTC.

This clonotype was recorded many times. The CDR3 DNA sequence: TGTGCCAGCAGCTCCTATGTGGGGGGGGCCAACGTCCTGACTTTC. Translated: CASSSYVGGANVLTF. This rearrangement joins TRBV7-8 to TRBJ2-6; D not certain. This CDR3 is built from 15 residues. V shed 4 bases and J shed 4 bases, with 11 bases lying between them. Germline-derived CDR1 and CDR2 are SGHVS and FQNEAQ.

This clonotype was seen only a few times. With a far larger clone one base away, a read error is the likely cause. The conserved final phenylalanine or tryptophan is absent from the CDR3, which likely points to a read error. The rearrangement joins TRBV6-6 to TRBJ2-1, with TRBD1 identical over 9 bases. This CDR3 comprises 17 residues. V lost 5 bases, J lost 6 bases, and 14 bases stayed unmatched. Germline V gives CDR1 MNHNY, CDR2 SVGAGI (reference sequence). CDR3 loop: CASSAWFGTGYGNEQFS. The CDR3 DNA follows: TGTGCCAGCAGTGCCTGGTTCGGGACAGGGTACGGCAATGAGCAGTTCTCC.

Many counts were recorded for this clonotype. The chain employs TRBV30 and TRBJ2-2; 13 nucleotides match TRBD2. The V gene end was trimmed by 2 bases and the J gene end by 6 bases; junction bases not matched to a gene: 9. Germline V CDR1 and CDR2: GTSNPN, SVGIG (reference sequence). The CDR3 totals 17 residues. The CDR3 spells CAWSLGLAGADAGELFF. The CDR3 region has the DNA TGTGCCTGGAGTCTCGGACTAGCGGGAGCCGATGCCGGGGAGCTGTTTTTT.

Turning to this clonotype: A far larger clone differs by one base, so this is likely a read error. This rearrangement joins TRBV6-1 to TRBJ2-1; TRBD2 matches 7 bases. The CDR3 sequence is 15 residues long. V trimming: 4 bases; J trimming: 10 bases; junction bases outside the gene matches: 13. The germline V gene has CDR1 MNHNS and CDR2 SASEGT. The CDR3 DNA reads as TGTGCCAGCAGTGTACCGGGACTAACGGGAATGGAGCAGTTCTTC. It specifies CASSVPGLTGMEQFF.